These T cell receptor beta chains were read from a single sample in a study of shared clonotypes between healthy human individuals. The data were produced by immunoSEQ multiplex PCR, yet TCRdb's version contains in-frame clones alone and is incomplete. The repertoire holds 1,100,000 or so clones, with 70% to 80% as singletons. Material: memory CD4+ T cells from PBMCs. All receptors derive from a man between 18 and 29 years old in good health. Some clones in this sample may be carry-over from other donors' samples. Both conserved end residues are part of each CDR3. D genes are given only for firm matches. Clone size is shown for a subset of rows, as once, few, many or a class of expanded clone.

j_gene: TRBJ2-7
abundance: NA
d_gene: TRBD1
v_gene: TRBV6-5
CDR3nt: TGTGCCAGCAGTCAGACGGGGACAGGGACGTACGAGCAGTACTTC
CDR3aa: CASSQTGTGTYEQYF

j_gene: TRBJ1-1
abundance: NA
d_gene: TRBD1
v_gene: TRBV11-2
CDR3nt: TGTGCCAGCAGCTTAGGGACAGGGGGAGCTTTCTTT
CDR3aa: CASSLGTGGAFF

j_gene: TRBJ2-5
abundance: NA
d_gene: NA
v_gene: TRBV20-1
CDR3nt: TGCAGTGCTTACGTACAAGAGACCCAGTACTTC
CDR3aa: CSAYVQETQYF

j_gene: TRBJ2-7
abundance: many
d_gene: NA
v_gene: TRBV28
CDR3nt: TGTGCCAGCAGTTTACGTGGGACTGTCTCCTACGAGCAGTACTTC
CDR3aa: CASSLRGTVSYEQYF

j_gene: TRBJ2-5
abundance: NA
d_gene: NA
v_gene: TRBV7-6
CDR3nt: TGTGCCAGCAGCCCGAGACACCTCCTAGGGGAGACCCAGTACTTC
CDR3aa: CASSPRHLLGETQYF

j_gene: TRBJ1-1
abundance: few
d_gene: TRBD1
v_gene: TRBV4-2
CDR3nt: TGTGCCAGCAGCGACGGGACAGGGGACACTGAAGCTTTCTTT
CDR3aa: CASSDGTGDTEAFF

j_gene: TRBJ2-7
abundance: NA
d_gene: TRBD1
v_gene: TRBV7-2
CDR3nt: TGTGCCAGCAGCAACCCGACAGGGTATCCCTACGAGCAGTACTTC
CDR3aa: CASSNPTGYPYEQYF

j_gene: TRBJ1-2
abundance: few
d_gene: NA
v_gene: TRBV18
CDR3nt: TGTGCCAGCTCACCAGACAGCCCCTATGGCTACACCTTC
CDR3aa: CASSPDSPYGYTF

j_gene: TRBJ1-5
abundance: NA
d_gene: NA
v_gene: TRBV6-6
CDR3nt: TGTGCCAGCAGTTTACAGGATTATCAGCCCCAGCATTTT
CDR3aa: CASSLQDYQPQHF

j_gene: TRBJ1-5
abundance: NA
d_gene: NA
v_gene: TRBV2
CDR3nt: TGTGCCAGCACCCCCGTGACAATCGATCAGCCCCAGCATTTT
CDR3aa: CASTPVTIDQPQHF

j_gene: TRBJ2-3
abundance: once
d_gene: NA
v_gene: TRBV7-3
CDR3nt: TGTGCCAGCAGCCTAGACTACACAGATACGCAGTATTTT
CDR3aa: CASSLDYTDTQYF

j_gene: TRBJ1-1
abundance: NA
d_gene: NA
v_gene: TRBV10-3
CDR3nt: TGTGCCATCAGTGGAACAGGGAACACTGAAGCTTTCTTT
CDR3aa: CAISGTGNTEAFF

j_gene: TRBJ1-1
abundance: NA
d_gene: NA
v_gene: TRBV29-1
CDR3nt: TGCAGCGTTGAAAGGGTGGGCACTGAAGCTTTCTTT
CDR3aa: CSVERVGTEAFF

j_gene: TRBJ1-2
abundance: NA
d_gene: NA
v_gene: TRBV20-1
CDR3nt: TGCAGTGTTCCCCGTTCCTATGGCTACACCTTC
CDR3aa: CSVPRSYGYTF

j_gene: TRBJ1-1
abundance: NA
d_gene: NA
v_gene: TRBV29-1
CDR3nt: TGCAGCGTAGCTAGGGCGGGGGTGATGACTGAAGCTTTCTTT
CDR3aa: CSVARAGVMTEAFF

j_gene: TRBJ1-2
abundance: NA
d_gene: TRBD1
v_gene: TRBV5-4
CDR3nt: TGTGCCAGCAGCCGCGGACAGGGTAACTATGGCTACACCTTC
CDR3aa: CASSRGQGNYGYTF

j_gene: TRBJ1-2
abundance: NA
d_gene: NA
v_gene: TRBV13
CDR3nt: TGTGCCAGCAGCATTCTCAGGGGTTATGGCTACACCTTC
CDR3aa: CASSILRGYGYTF

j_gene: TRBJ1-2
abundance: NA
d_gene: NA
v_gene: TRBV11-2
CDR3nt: TGTGCCAGCAGCGAGGTTAGGGTGCGAGGCTACACCTTC
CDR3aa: CASSEVRVRGYTF

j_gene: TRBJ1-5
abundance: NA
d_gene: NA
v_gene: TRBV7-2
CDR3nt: TGTGCCAGCGCCCTTCAGGGTGGTGGGCAGCCCCAGCATTTT
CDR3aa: CASALQGGGQPQHF

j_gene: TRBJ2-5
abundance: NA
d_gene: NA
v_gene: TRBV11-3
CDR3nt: TGTGCCAGCAGCTTAGAGGGCGAGACCCAGTACTTC
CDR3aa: CASSLEGETQYF

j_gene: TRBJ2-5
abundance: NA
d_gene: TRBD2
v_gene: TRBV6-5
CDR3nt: TGTGCCAGCCTTAGCGGGAACCAAGAGACCCAGTACTTC
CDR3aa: CASLSGNQETQYF

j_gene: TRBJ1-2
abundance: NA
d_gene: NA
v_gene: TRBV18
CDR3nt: TGTGCCAGCTCCCCGGGGGAGGCCTATGGCTACACCTTC
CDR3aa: CASSPGEAYGYTF

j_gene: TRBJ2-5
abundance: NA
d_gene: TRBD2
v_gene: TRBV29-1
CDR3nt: TGCAGCGTTGAACTACCAGCGGGAGGGCCTGGGACCCAGTACTTC
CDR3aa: CSVELPAGGPGTQYF

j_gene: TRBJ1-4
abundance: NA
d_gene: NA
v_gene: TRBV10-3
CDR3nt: TGTGCCATCAGTGAGTCCGGAAGGCCTAATGAAAAACTGTTTTTT
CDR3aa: CAISESGRPNEKLFF

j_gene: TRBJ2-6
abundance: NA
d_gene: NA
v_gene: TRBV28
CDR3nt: TGTGCCATCGGGACCGCTGGGGCCAACGTCCTGACTTTC
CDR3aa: CAIGTAGANVLTF

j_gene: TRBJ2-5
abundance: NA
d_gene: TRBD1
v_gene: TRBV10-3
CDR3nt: TGTGCCATCAGTGAGTCGGGACAGGGGTTGGGCGAGACCCAGTACTTC
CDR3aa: CAISESGQGLGETQYF

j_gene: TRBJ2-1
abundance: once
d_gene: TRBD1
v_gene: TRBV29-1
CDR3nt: TGCAGCGTTTATAAGGGGGCAGAGCAGTTCTTC
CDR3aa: CSVYKGAEQFF

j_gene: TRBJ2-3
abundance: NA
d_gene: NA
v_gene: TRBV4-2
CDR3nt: TGTGCCAGCAGCCAAGAAGGGCAGTACGAATCAGATACGCAGTATTTT
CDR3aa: CASSQEGQYESDTQYF

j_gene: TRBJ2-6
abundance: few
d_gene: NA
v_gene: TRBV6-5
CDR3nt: TGTGCCAGCAGTTACTCTTACAGCTCTGGGGCCAACGTCCTGACTTTC
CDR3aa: CASSYSYSSGANVLTF

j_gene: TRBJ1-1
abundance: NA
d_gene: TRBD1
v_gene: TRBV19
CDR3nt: TGTGCCAGTAGTTCGTACAGGGGGCAGAGCTTGGACACTGAAGCTTTCTTT
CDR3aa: CASSSYRGQSLDTEAFF

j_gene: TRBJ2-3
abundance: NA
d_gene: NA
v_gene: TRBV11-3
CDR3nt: TGTGCCAGCAGCTTATCAACCGATCCTGGCACAGATACGCAGTATTTT
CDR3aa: CASSLSTDPGTDTQYF

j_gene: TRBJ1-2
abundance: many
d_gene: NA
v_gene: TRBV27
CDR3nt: TGTGCCAGCAGTCCGACCGGGCAGAGGACTGGCTACACCTTC
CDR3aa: CASSPTGQRTGYTF

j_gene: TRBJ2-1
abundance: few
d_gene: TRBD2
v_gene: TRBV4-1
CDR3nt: TGCGCCAGCAGCCAAGTGGGAGGATTAGCGGGAGTACCCAATGAGCAGTTCTTC
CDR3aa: CASSQVGGLAGVPNEQFF

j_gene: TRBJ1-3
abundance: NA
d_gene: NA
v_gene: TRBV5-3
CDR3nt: TGTGCCAGAAGCTCAACCCTAAACACAGGCTCTGGAAACACCATATATTTT
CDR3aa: CARSSTLNTGSGNTIYF

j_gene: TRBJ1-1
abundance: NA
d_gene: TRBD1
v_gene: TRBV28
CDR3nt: TGTGCCAGCAGTCCACACAGGGGGCTGGGCACTGAAGCTTTCTTT
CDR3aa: CASSPHRGLGTEAFF

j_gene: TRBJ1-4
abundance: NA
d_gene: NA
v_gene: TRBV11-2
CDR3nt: TGTGCCAGCAGCTTGATAGGGGCTGCAACTAATGAAAAACTGTTTTTT
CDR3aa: CASSLIGAATNEKLFF

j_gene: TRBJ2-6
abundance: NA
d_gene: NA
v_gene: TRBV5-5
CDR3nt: TGTGCCAGCAGCTTGGGGACGGCTGGGGCCAACGTCCTGACTTTC
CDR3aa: CASSLGTAGANVLTF

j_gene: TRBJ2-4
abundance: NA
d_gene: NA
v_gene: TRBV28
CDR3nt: TGTGCCAGCAGTTTGACATCTGGAAACATTCAGTACTTC
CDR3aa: CASSLTSGNIQYF

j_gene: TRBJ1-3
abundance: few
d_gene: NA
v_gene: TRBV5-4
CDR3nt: TGTGCCAGCAGCTCCCAGGGTACTGGAAACACCATATATTTT
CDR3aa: CASSSQGTGNTIYF

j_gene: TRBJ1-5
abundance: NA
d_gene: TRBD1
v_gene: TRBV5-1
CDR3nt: TGCGCCAGCAGCTCTGGGACAGCTAGCAATCAGCCCCAGCATTTT
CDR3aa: CASSSGTASNQPQHF

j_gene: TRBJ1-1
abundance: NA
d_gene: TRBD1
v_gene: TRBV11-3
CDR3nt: TGTGCCAGCAGCTTCACAGGGGGGACTGAAGCTTTCTTT
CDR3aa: CASSFTGGTEAFF

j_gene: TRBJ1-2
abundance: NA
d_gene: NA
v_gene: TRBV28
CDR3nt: TGTGCCAGCAGTGCGGCGGGACAATACTATGGCTACACCTTC
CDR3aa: CASSAAGQYYGYTF

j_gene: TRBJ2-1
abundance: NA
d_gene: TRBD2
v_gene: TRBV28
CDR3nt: TGTGCCAGCAGTTTATGGGCTAGCGGGAGCATTCATGAGCAGTTCTTC
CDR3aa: CASSLWASGSIHEQFF

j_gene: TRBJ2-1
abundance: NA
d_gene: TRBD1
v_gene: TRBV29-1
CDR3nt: TGCAGCGTTGAGGGGACAGGGGGCAATGAGCAGTTCTTC
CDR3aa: CSVEGTGGNEQFF

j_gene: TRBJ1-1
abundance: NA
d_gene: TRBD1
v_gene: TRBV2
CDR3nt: TGTGCCAGCAAAGGGACAGGAGCTGAAGCTTTCTTT
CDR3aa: CASKGTGAEAFF

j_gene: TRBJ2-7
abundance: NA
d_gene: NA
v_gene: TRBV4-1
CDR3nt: TGCGCCAGCAGCCAAGGACTGAGGACAGCGGAATACGAGCAGTACTTC
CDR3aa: CASSQGLRTAEYEQYF

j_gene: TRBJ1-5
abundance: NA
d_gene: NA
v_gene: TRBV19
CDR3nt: TGTGCCAGTAGTATGGGCAGGGTCAATCAGCCCCAGCATTTT
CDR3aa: CASSMGRVNQPQHF

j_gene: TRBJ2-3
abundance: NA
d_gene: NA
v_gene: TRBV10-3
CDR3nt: TGTGCCATCAGTGGGGGGGACGGAAGCACAGATACGCAGTATTTT
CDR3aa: CAISGGDGSTDTQYF

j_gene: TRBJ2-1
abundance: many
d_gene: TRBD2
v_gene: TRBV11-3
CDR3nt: TGTGCCAGCAGCTTCGAAGCGGGAGTTCTATTCTTC
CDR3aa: CASSFEAGVLFF